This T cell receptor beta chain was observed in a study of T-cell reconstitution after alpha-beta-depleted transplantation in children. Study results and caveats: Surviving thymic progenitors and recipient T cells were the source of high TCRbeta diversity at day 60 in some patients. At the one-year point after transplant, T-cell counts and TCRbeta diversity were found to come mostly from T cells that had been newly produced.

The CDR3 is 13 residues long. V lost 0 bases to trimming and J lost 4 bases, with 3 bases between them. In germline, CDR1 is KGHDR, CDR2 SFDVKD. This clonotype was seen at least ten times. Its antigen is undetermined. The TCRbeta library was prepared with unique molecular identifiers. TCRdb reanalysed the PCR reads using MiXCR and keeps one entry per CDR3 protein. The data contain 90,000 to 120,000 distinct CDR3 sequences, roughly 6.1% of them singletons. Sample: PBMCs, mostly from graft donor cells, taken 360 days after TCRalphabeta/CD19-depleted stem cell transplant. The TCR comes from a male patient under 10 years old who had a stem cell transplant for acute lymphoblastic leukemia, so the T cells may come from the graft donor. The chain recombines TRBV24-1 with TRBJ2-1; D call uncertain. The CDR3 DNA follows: TGTGCCACCAGTGATTTGTGGTACAATGAGCAGTTCTTC. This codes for CATSDLWYNEQFF.